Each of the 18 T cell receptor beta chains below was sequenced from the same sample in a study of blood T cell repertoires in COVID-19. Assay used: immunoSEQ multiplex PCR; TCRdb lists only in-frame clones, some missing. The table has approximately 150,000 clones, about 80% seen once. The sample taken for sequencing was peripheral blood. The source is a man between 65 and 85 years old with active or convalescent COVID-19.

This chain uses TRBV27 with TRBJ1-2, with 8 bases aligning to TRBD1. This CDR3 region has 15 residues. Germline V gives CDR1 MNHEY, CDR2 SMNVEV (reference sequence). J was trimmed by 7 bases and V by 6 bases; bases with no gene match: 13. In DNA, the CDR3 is TGTGCCAGCAGACCTGGCCATGGACAGGGAGGTGGCTACACCTTC. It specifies CASRPGHGQGGGYTF.

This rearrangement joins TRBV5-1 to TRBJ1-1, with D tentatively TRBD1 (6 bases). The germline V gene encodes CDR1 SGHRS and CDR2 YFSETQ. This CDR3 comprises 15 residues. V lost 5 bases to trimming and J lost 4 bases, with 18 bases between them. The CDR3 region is CASRPDGGFSTEAFF. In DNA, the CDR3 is TGCGCCAGCAGACCCGATGGGGGCTTCTCCACTGAAGCTTTCTTT. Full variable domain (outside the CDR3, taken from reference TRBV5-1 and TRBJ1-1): KAGVTQTPRYLIKTRGQQVTLSCSPISGHRSVSWYQQTPGQGLQFLFEYFSETQRNKGNFPGRFSGRQFSNSRSEMNVSTLELGDSALYLCASRPDGGFSTEAFFGQGTRLTVV.

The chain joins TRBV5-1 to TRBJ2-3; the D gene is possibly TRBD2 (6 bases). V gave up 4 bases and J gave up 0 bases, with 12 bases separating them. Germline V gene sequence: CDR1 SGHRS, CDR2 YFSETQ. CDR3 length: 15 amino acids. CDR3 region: CASSPGGPSTDTQYF. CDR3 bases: TGCGCCAGCAGCCCCGGGGGACCTAGCACAGATACGCAGTATTTT.

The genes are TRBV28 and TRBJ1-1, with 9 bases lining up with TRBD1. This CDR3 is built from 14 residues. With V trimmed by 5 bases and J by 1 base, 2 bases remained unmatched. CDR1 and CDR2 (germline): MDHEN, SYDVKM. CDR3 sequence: CASSGGQGNTEAFF. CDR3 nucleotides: TGTGCCAGCAGTGGGGGACAGGGGAACACTGAAGCTTTCTTT.

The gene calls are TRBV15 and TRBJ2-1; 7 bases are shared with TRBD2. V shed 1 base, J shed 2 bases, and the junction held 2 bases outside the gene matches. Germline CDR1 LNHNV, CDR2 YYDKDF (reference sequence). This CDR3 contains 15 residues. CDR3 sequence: CATSRAGGTYNEQFF. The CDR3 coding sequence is TGTGCCACCAGCAGAGCCGGGGGGACCTACAATGAGCAGTTCTTC.

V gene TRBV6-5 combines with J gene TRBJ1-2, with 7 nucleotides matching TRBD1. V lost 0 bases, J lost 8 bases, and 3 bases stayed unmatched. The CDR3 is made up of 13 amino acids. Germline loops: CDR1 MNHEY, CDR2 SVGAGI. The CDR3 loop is CASSYSGGVGYTF. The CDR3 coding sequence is TGTGCCAGCAGTTACTCAGGGGGCGTCGGCTACACCTTC.

CDR3 nucleotide sequence: TGTGCCAGTAGTATAAGGGCGACAGACCCAACTGAAAAACTGTTTTTT. Translating it yields CASSIRATDPTEKLFF. The chain carries TRBV19 and TRBJ1-4; D perhaps matches TRBD1 (5 bases). V was shortened by 2 bases and J by 7 bases, with 17 bases between the two germline ends. Germline V gene data show CDR1 as LNHDA and CDR2 as SQIVND (reference sequence). The CDR3 contains 16 residues.

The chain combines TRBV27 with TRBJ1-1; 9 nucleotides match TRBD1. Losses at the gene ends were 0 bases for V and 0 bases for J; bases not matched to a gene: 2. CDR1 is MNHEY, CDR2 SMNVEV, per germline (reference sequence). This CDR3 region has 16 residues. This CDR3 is CASSLSGQGLNTEAFF. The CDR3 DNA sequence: TGTGCCAGCAGTTTATCGGGACAGGGATTGAACACTGAAGCTTTCTTT.

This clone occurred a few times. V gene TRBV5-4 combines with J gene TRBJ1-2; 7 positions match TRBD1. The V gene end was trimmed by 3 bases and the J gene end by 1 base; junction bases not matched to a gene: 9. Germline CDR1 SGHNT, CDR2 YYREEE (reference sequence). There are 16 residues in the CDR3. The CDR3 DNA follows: TGTGCCAGCAGCTCGGGGGGGACAGCCAATAACTATGGCTACACCTTC. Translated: CASSSGGTANNYGYTF.

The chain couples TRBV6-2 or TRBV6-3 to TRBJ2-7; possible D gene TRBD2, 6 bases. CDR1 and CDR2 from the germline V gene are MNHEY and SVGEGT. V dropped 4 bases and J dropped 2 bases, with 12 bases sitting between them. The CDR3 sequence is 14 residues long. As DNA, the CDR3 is TGTGCCAGCAGTTTGACGGGAGCCCCCTACGAGCAGTACTTC. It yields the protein CASSLTGAPYEQYF.

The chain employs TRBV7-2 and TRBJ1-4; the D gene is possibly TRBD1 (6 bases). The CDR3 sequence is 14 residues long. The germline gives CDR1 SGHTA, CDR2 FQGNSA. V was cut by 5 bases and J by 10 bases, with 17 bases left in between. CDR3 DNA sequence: TGTGCCAGCAGCCCAGACAGGAGCCTGGGAAAACTGTTTTTT. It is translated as CASSPDRSLGKLFF.

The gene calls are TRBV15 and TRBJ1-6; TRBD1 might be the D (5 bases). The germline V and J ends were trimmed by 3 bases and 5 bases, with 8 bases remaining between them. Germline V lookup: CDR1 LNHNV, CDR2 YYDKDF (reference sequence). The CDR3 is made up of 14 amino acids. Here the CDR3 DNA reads TGTGCCACCAGCAGGACAGACAATAATTCACCCCTCCACTTT. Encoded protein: CATSRTDNNSPLHF.

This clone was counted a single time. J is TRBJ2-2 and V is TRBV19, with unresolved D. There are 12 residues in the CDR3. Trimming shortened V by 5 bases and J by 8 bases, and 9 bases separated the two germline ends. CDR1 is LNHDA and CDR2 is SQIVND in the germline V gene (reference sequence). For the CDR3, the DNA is TGTGCCAGTAGTCGCGGTTCGGGGGAGCTGTTTTTT. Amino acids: CASSRGSGELFF.

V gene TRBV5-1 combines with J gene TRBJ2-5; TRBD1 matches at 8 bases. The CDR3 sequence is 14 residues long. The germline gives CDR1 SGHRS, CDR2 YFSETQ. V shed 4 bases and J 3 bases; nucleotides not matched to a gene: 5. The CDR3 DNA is TGCGCCAGCAGCCCACGGACAGGGAAAGAGACCCAGTACTTC. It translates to CASSPRTGKETQYF.

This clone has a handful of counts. The CDR3 reads CASLDGRGHTGELFF. The CDR3 bases are TGTGCCAGCCTGGACGGAAGGGGGCACACCGGGGAGCTGTTTTTT. The rearrangement uses TRBV28 and TRBJ2-2, with TRBD1 matching over 7 bases. The CDR3 is 15 residues long. J lost 3 bases, V lost 8 bases, and 9 bases had no gene match. CDR1 MDHEN and CDR2 SYDVKM come from the germline V gene.

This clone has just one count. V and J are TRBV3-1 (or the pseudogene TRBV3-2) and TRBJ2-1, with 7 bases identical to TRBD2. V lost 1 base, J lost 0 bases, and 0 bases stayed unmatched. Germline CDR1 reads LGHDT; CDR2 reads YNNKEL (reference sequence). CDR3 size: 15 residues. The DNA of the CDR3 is TGTGCCAGCAGCCAAGCGGGAGGCTCCTACAATGAGCAGTTCTTC. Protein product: CASSQAGGSYNEQFF.

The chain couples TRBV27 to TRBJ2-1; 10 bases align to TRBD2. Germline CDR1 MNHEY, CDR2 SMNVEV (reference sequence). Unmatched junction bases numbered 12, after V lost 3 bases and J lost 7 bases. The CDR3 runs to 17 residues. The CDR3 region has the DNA TGTGCCAGCAGTTTTCCCCCCTTAGCGGGAGGTTGGAATGAGCAGTTCTTC. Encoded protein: CASSFPPLAGGWNEQFF.

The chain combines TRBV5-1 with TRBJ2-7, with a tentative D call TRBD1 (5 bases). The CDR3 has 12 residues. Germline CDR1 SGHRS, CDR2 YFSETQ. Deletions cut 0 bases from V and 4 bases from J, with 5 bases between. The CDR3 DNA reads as TGCGCCAGCAGCTTGGAGGGGTACGAGCAGTACTTC. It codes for CASSLEGYEQYF.